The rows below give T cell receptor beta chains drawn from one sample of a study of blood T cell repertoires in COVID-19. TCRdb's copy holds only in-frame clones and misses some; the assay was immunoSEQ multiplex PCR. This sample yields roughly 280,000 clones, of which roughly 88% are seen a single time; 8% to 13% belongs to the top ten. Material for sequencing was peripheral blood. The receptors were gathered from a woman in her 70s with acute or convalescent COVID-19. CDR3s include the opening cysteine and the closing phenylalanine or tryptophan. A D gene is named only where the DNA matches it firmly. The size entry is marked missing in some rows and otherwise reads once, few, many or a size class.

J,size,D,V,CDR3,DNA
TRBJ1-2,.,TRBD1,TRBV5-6,CASSPASTGNYGYTF,TGTGCCAGCAGCCCGGCCTCGACAGGGAACTATGGCTACACCTTC
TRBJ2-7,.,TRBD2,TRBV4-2,CASSPTSGGPDVFSEQYF,TGTGCCAGCAGCCCGACTAGCGGGGGGCCCGATGTTTTCTCCGAGCAGTACTTC
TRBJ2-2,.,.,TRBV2,CASRRLTNTGELFF,TGTGCCAGCAGAAGACTGACGAACACCGGGGAGCTGTTTTTT
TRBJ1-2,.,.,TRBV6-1,CASSEALFYGYTF,TGTGCCAGCAGTGAAGCCCTGTTCTATGGCTACACCTTC
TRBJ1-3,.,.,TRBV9,CASSVTWGNTIYF,TGTGCCAGCAGCGTGACTTGGGGAAACACCATATATTTT
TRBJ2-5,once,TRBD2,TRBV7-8,CASSTGGVAETQYF,TGTGCCAGCAGCACCGGGGGGGTCGCAGAGACCCAGTACTTC
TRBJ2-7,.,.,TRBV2,CASSETSAKYF,TGTGCCAGCAGTGAAACTTCCGCGAAGTACTTC
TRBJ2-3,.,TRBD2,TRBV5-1,CASSLTSGGDRRYF,TGCGCCAGCAGCCTGACTAGCGGGGGGGATCGGAGGTATTTT
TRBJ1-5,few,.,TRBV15,CATAPGISNQPQHF,TGTGCCACCGCCCCGGGAATTAGCAATCAGCCCCAGCATTTT
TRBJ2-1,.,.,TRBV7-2,CASSLVFSTSWFF,TGTGCCAGCAGCTTAGTTTTTTCGACTAGTTGGTTCTTC
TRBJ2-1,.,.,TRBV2,CASAQNRDSPQQSRQFF,TGTGCCAGCGCTCAGAACCGGGACTCCCCCCAACAATCACGGCAGTTCTTC
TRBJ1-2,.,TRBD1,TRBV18,CASSPERTGGLGGYTF,TGTGCCAGCTCACCAGAAAGGACAGGGGGCCTTGGGGGCTACACCTTC
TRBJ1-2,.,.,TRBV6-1,CASSEREDYGYTF,TGTGCCAGCAGTGAGAGGGAGGACTATGGCTACACCTTC
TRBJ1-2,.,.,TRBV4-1,CASSQPGGRYGYTF,TGCGCCAGCAGCCAACCCGGGGGGCGGTATGGCTACACCTTC
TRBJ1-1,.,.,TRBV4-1,CASSQGQPGYLSRTEAFF,TGCGCCAGCAGCCAAGGCCAGCCAGGGTACTTGAGCCGGACTGAAGCTTTCTTT
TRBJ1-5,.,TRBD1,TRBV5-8,CASSVGQPNQPQHF,TGTGCCAGCAGCGTGGGACAGCCGAATCAGCCCCAGCATTTT
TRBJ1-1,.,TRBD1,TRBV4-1,CASSPGPRTGTGENTEAFF,TGCGCCAGCAGCCCAGGTCCAAGAACCGGGACAGGGGAGAACACTGAAGCTTTCTTT
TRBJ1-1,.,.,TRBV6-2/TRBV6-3,CASSFRGMNTEAFF,TGTGCCAGCAGTTTTAGGGGTATGAACACTGAAGCTTTCTTT
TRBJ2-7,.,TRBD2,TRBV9,CASSPGPRRGEQYF,TGTGCCAGCAGCCCCGGACCCCGGCGGGGGGAGCAGTACTTC
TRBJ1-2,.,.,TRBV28,CATRVPGGRRGYTF,TGTGCCACCAGAGTACCGGGGGGGCGAAGGGGCTACACCTTC
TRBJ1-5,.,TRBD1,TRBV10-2,CASRDQGAQPQHF,TGCGCCAGTAGAGACCAGGGGGCTCAGCCCCAGCATTTT
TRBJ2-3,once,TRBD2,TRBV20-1,CSASRVDAGGSSPDTQYF,TGCAGTGCTAGTCGAGTGGACGCGGGGGGCTCTTCCCCAGATACGCAGTATTTT
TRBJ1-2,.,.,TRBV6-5,CASSSPPSRFTF,TGTGCCAGCAGTTCCCCCCCGTCTCGGTTCACCTTC
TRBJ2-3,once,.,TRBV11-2,CASRGLGSDTQYF,TGTGCCAGCAGAGGACTTGGGAGTGATACGCAGTATTTT
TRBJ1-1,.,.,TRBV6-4,CASSPQWGDTEAFF,TGTGCCAGCAGCCCACAATGGGGAGACACTGAAGCTTTCTTT